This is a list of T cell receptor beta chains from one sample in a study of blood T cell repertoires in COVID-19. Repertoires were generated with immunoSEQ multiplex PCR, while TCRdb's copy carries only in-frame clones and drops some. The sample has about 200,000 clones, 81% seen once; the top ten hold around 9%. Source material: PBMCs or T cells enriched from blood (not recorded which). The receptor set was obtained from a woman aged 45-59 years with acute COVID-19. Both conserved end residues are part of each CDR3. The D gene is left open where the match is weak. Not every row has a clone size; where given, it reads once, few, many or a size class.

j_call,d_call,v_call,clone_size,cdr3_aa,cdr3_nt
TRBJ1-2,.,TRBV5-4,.,CASSILEQGGYTF,TGTGCCAGCAGCATCCTCGAACAGGGTGGCTACACCTTC
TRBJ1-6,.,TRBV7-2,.,CASKTDPGDSPLHF,TGTGCCAGCAAAACCGACCCAGGGGATTCACCCCTCCACTTT
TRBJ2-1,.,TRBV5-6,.,CASSLGGQQFF,TGTGCCAGCAGCTTGGGGGGGCAGCAGTTCTTC
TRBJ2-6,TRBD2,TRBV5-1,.,CASSLSAGAYSGANVLTF,TGCGCCAGCAGCTTGTCAGCGGGGGCTTACTCTGGGGCCAACGTCCTGACTTTC
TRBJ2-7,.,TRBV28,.,CASSPTRTLHYEQYF,TGTGCCAGCAGTCCTACTCGGACACTACACTACGAGCAGTACTTC
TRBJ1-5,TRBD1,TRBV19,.,CASSRDRGDNQPQHF,TGTGCCAGTAGTAGGGACAGGGGGGACAATCAGCCCCAGCATTTT
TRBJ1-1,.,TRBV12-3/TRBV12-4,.,CASSYERNTEAFF,TGTGCCAGCAGTTATGAGAGGAACACTGAAGCTTTCTTT
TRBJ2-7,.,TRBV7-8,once,CASSPRPGVYEQYF,TGTGCCAGCAGCCCACGCCCGGGGGTATACGAGCAGTACTTC
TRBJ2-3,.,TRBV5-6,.,CASSLRGALNTQYF,TGTGCCAGCAGCTTGCGAGGTGCCCTGAATACGCAGTATTTT
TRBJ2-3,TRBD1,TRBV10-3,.,CAIRTGEGTDTQYF,TGTGCCATTAGGACAGGGGAGGGCACAGATACGCAGTATTTT
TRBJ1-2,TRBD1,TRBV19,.,CASSLEQGSYGYTF,TGTGCCAGTAGTCTCGAACAGGGGTCCTATGGCTACACCTTC
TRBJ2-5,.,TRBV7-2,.,CASSGGIQETQYF,TGTGCCAGCAGCGGGGGGATCCAAGAGACCCAGTACTTC
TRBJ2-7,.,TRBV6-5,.,CASSLLPGIYEQYF,TGTGCCAGCAGCCTACTCCCGGGAATCTACGAGCAGTACTTC
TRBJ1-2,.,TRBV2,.,CASRGEGFRYGYTF,TGTGCCAGCAGAGGGGAGGGGTTTCGATATGGCTACACCTTC
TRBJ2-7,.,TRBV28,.,CASSPQLRHHYEQYF,TGTGCCAGCAGTCCCCAGCTCCGACATCACTACGAGCAGTACTTC
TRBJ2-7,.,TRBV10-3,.,CAISEMASAYEQYF,TGTGCCATCAGTGAGATGGCTAGCGCTTACGAGCAGTACTTC
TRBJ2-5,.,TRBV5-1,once,CASSLGLEEETQYF,TGCGCCAGCAGCTTGGGACTAGAAGAAGAGACCCAGTACTTC
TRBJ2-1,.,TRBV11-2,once,CASATGPATEQFF,TGTGCCAGCGCCACAGGGCCGGCGACTGAGCAGTTCTTC
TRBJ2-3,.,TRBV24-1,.,CATSDLGQPSTDTQYF,TGTGCCACCAGTGATTTGGGACAGCCTAGCACAGATACGCAGTATTTT
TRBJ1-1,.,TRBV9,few,CASSSSGTMNTEAFF,TGTGCCAGCAGCTCCTCCGGGACAATGAACACTGAAGCTTTCTTT
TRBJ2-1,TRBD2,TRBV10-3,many,CAISDMVAGANEQFF,TGTGCCATCAGTGACATGGTAGCGGGAGCAAATGAGCAGTTCTTC
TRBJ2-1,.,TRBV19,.,CASSVLIGADNEQFF,TGTGCCAGTAGTGTACTTATTGGGGCGGATAATGAGCAGTTCTTC
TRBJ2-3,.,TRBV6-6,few,CASVTGGHTDTQYF,TGTGCCAGCGTTACGGGGGGACACACAGATACGCAGTATTTT
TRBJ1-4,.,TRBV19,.,CASSRPWEEEKLFF,TGTGCCAGTAGTCGACCCTGGGAGGAGGAAAAACTGTTTTTT
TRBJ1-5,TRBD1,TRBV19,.,CASSWGQYSNQPQHF,TGTGCCAGTAGTTGGGGACAGTATAGCAATCAGCCCCAGCATTTT
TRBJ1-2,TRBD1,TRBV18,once,CASSPPRQGEPNYGYTF,TGTGCCAGCTCACCACCGAGACAGGGGGAACCTAACTATGGCTACACCTTC
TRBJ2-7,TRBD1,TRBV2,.,CASRETGLEYEQYF,TGTGCCAGCAGAGAGACAGGGCTGGAGTACGAGCAGTACTTC
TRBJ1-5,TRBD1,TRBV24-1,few,CATRYSRQGKSMFNQPQHF,TGTGCCACCAGATATAGTAGACAGGGTAAAAGCATGTTCAATCAGCCCCAGCATTTT
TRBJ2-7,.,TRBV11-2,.,CASTRLGGQIYEQYF,TGTGCCAGCACCCGTTTAGGCGGACAGATCTACGAGCAGTACTTC
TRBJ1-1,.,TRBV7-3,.,CASSLGQNTEAFF,TGTGCCAGCAGCTTAGGGCAGAACACTGAAGCTTTCTTT
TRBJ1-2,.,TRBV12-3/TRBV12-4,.,CASSRTGTSSSTF,TGTGCCAGCAGCCGAACCGGGACATCATCTTCCACCTTC
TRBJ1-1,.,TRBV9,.,CASSVEGGPAEAFF,TGTGCCAGCAGCGTAGAGGGGGGGCCCGCTGAAGCTTTCTTT
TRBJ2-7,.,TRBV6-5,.,CASSATRTSYEQYF,TGTGCCAGCAGCGCGACAAGGACATCCTACGAGCAGTACTTC
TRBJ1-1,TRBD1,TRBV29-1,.,CSGGQPEAFF,TGCAGCGGGGGACAGCCTGAAGCTTTCTTT
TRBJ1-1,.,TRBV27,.,CPNRPGGDLMNTEAFF,TGTCCCAATCGGCCGGGGGGGGACCTGATGAACACTGAAGCTTTCTTT
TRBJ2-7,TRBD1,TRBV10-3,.,CAISGQGVEQYF,TGTGCCATCAGTGGACAGGGGGTCGAGCAGTACTTC
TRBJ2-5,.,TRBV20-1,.,CSAPQSETQYF,TGCAGTGCCCCTCAGTCGGAGACCCAGTACTTC
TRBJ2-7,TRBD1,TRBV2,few,CASSGGTGARYEQYF,TGTGCCAGCAGTGGGGGGACAGGGGCCAGGTACGAGCAGTACTTC
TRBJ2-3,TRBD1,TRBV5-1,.,CASSYRQGTTDTQYF,TGCGCCAGCAGCTACAGACAGGGTACAACAGATACGCAGTATTTT
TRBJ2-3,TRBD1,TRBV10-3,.,CAIRNGMTGRDTQYF,TGTGCCATCAGGAACGGAATGACAGGGCGGGATACGCAGTATTTT
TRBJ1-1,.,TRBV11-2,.,CASSLQAGLTEAFF,TGTGCCAGCAGCTTACAGGCAGGGTTGACTGAAGCTTTCTTT
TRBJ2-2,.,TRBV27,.,CASTLTGTGELFF,TGTGCCAGCACCTTAACAGGCACCGGGGAGCTGTTTTTT
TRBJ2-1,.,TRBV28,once,CASSFGGGPTYNEQFF,TGTGCCAGCAGTTTCGGTGGGGGCCCTACCTACAATGAGCAGTTCTTC
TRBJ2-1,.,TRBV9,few,CASSPRRQGTMRQFF,TGTGCCAGCAGCCCCAGGCGGCAGGGTACAATGAGGCAGTTCTTC
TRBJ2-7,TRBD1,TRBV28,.,CASSLTGTGPSKSEQYF,TGTGCCAGCAGTCTAACCGGGACAGGGCCATCAAAGAGCGAGCAGTACTTC
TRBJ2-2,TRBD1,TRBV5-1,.,CASSLAYEGTGNTGELFF,TGCGCCAGCAGCTTGGCCTACGAAGGGACAGGAAACACCGGGGAGCTGTTTTTT
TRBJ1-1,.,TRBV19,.,CASSITRRPTGGVNTEAFF,TGTGCCAGTAGTATAACTCGCAGACCAACCGGGGGGGTGAACACTGAAGCTTTCTTT
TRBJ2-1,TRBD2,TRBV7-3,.,CASSLGLAGADESSYNEQFF,TGTGCCAGCAGCTTAGGACTAGCGGGAGCCGATGAAAGCTCCTACAATGAGCAGTTCTTC
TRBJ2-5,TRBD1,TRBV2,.,CASREQGLETQYF,TGTGCCAGCAGAGAACAGGGGTTGGAGACCCAGTACTTC
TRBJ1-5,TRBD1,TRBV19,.,CASSIGTGSYSNQPQHF,TGTGCCAGTAGTATCGGGACAGGGAGTTATAGCAATCAGCCCCAGCATTTT
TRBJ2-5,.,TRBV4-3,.,CASSQYYRAQETQYF,TGCGCCAGCAGCCAATACTACAGGGCTCAAGAGACCCAGTACTTC
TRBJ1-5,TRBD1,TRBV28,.,CASSPRDRFNQPQHF,TGTGCCAGCAGCCCCCGGGACAGATTTAATCAGCCCCAGCATTTT
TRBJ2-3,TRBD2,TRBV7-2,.,CASSSLAGFTDTQYF,TGTGCCAGCAGCTCGCTAGCGGGGTTCACAGATACGCAGTATTTT
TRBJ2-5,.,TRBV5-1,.,CASSSLDSYQETQYF,TGCGCCAGCAGCTCACTTGACAGTTACCAAGAGACCCAGTACTTC
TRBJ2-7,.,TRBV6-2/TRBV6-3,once,CASSYSGRNYEQYF,TGTGCCAGCAGTTACTCGGGGCGAAACTACGAGCAGTACTTC